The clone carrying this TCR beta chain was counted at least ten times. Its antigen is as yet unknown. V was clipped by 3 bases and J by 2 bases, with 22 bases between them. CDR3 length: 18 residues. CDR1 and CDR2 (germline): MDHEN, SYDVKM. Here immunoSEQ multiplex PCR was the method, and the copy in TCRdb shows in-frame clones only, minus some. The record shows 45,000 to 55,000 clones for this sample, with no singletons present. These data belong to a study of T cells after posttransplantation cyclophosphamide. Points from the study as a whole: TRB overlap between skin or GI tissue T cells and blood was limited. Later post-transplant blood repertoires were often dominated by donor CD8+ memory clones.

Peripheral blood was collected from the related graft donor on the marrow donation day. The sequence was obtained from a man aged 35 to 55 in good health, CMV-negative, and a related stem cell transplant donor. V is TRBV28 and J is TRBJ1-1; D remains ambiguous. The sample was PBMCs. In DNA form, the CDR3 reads TGTGCCAGCAGTTTCGGCAGGTTAAATACCCGGGGTAACACTGAAGCTTTCTTT. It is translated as CASSFGRLNTRGNTEAFF.